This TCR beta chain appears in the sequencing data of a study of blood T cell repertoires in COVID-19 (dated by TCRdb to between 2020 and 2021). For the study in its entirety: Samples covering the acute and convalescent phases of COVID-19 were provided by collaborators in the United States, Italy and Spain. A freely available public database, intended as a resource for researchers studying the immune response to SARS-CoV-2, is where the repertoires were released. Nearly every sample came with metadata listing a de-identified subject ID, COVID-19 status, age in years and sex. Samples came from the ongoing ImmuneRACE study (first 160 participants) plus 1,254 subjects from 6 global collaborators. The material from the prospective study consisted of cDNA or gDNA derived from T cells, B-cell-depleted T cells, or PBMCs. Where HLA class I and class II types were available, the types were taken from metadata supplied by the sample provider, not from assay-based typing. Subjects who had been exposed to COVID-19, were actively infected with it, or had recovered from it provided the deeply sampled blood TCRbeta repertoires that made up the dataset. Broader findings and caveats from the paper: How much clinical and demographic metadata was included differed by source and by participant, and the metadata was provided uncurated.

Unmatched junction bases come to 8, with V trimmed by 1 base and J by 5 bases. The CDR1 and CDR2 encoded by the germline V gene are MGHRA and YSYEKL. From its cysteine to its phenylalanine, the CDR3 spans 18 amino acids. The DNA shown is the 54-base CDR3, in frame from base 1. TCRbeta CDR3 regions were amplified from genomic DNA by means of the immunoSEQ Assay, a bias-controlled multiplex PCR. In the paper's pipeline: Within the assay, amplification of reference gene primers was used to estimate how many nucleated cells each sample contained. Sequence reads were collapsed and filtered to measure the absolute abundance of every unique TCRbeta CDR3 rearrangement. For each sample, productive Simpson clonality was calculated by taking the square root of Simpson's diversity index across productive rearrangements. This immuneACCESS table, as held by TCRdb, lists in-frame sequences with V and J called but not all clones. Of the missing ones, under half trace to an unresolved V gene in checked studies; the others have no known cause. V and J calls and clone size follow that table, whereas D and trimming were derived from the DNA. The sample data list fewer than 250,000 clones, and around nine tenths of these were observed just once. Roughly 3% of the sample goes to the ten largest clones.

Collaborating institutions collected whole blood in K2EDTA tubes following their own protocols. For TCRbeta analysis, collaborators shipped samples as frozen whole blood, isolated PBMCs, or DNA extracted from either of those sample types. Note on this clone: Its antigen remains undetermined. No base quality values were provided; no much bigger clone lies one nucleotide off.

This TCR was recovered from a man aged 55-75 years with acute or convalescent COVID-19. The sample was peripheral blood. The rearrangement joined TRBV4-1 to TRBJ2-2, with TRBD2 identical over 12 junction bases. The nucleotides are TGCGCCAGCAGCCAAGTTCCTAGCGGGGGGGACTATACCGGGGAGCTGTTTTTT. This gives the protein CASSQVPSGGDYTGELFF.